The present T cell receptor (beta chain) was sequenced within a study of fetal regulatory T cell absence and autoimmunity. Study summary: The IPEX patients lacked clinical diabetes but had exocrine pancreas autoimmunity.

This clone showed up just a few times. Its antigen is not known. The assay was run at survey level. Here immunoSEQ multiplex PCR was the method, and the copy in TCRdb shows in-frame clones only, minus some. Of about 50,000 clones listed, roughly 80% are singletons. Germline V gene data show CDR1 as MGHRA and CDR2 as YSYEKL. V shed 1 base and J shed 3 bases, with 7 bases lying between them. This CDR3 contains 13 residues. Whole-study findings and limits: Pancreas TCRs were oligoclonally enriched versus cord blood, some clones over 95-fold. Broadly similar TRB gene family usage was seen in pancreas and cord blood.

Material for sequencing was cord blood. This TCR was recovered from a newborn boy with IPEX syndrome. The chain joins TRBV4-1 to TRBJ2-7; D is uncertain. The CDR3, as DNA: TGCGCCAGCAGCCAAGGGAACGTCTACGAGCAGTACTTC. Amino acids: CASSQGNVYEQYF.